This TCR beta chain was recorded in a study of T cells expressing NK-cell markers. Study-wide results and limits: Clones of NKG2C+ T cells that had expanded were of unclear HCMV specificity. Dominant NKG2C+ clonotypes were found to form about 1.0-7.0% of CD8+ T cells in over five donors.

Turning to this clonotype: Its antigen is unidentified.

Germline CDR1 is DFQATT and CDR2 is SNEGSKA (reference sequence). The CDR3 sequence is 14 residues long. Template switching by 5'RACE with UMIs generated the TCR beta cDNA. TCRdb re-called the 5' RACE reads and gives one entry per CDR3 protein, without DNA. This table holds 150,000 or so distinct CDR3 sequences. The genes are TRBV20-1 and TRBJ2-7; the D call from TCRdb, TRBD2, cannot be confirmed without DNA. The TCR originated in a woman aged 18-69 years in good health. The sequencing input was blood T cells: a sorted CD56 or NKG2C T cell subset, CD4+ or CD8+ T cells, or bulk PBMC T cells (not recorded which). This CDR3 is CSASSGSSSYEQYF.